Here is one T cell receptor (beta chain) with its context. This sample was taken from a study of blood T cell repertoires in COVID-19. The ends were cut back, 4 bases at V and 4 bases at J, with 11 bases in the middle. Looked up from germline, CDR1 is LNHDA and CDR2 is SQIVND (reference sequence). This CDR3 has 13 amino acids. Data came from immunoSEQ multiplex PCR; TCRdb stores just in-frame clones and leaves some out. The sample includes around 94,000 clones, about 80% of them seen just once. Material for sequencing was peripheral blood. The clonotype comes from a human donor in a cohort sampled during active COVID-19. The J gene is TRBJ2-7, the V gene TRBV19; D might be TRBD1 (6 bases). This chain's CDR3 is CASSNQGWYEQYF. The CDR3 DNA reads as TGTGCCAGTAGTAACCAGGGGTGGTACGAGCAGTACTTC.